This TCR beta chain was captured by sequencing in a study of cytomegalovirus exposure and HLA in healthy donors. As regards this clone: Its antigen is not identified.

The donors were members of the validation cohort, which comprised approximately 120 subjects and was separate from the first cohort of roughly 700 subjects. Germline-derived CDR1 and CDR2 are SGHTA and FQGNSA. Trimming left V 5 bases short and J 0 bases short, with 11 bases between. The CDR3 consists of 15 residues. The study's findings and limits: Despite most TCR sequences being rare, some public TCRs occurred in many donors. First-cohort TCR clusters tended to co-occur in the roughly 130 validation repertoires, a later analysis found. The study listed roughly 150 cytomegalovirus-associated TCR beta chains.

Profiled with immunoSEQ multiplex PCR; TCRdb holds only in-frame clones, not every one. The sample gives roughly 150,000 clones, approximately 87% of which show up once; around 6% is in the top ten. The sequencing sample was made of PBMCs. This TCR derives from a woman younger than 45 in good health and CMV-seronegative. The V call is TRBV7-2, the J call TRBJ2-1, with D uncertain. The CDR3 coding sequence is TGTGCCAGCAGCCCCGATGCTTACTCCTACAATGAGCAGTTCTTC. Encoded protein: CASSPDAYSYNEQFF. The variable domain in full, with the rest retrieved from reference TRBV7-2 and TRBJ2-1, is GAGVSQSPSNKVTEKGKDVELRCDPISGHTALYWYRQSLGQGLEFLIYFQGNSAPDKSGLPSDRFSAERTGGSVSTLTIQRTQQEDSAVYLCASSPDAYSYNEQFFGPGTRLTVL.